The subject of this entry is one T cell receptor beta chain. The antigen is unknown. Diagnostic criteria for definite or probable disease, in their recently defined form, were met by the patients with Susac syndrome. Negative isolation was used for CD8+ and CD4+ T cells, and FACS enrichment was applied to TEMRA cells. The data were taken from a study of CD8 T cells in Susac syndrome. Turning to the study itself: Within the group of sequenced Susac syndrome patients, 5 or 6 had active disease and eight were in remission. Findings and caveats of the study: An acknowledgment was made by the study that its TCR sequencing and HLA analysis involved relatively few individuals.

The RNA input was 0.5 to 1 ug, and it was reverse transcribed with random hexamers. Using its own MiXCR run on the immunoSEQ multiplex PCR reads, TCRdb lists one record per CDR3 protein. The profile shows some 99,000 distinct CDR3 sequences, roughly 94% of them singletons. Trimming stripped 5 bases from V and 2 bases from J, with 12 bases between. Germline-derived CDR1 and CDR2 are SGHRS and YFSETQ. The CDR3 spans 14 residues. The sample consisted of CD4+ T cells from PBMCs. This sequence was found in a human donor with Susac syndrome. The rearrangement links TRBV5-1 to TRBJ2-3; no reliable D call. CDR3 in amino acids: CASSWNPYTDTQYF. The CDR3 DNA reads as TGCGCCAGCAGTTGGAATCCCTACACAGATACGCAGTATTTT.